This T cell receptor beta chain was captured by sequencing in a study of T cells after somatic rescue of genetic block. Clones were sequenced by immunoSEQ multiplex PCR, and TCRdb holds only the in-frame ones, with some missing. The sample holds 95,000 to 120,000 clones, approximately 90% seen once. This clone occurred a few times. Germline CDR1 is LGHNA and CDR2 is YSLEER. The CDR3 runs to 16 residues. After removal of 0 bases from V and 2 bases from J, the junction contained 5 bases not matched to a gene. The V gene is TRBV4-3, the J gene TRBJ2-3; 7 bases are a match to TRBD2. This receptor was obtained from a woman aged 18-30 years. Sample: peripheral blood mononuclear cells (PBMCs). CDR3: CASSQDVSGNTDTQYF. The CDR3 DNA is TGCGCCAGCAGCCAAGACGTGAGCGGGAACACAGATACGCAGTATTTT.